The 21 T cell receptor beta chains in this list originate from one sample, sequenced in a study of memory CD4+ T cells and cytomegalovirus serostatus. Using immunoSEQ multiplex PCR, the repertoire was profiled, and TCRdb retains in-frame clones only, with some absent. The table lists approximately 50,000 clones, around 82% of them singletons. Single viable CD3+CD4+CD8-CD45RO+ cells were sorted as the memory CD4+ T cells. The sequenced material came from memory CD4+ T cells from blood. The receptors come from an adult in good health and CMV-seronegative.

CDR3 DNA: TGCAGCGTCCTCAGGTCTACCTACAATGAGCAGTTCTTC. Translation: CSVLRSTYNEQFF. The V and J genes are TRBV29-1 and TRBJ2-1; the D is unclear. V was cut by 6 bases and J by 2 bases, with 11 bases left in between. CDR3 size: 13 residues. Germline V gives CDR1 SQVTM, CDR2 ANQGSEA.

V and J are TRBV11-2 and TRBJ2-7, with a weak D call TRBD2 (7 bases). V dropped 1 base and J dropped 2 bases, with 12 bases sitting between them. The CDR3 extends over 15 amino acids. Germline CDR1 reads SGHAT; CDR2 reads FQNNGV. The CDR3 nucleotides read TGTGCCAGCAGCTTAGGGGCGGGGGCTACCTACGAGCAGTACTTC. The encoded protein is CASSLGAGATYEQYF. Supplemented by reference TRBV11-2 and TRBJ2-7, the full variable domain reads EAGVAQSPRYKIIEKRQSVAFWCNPISGHATLYWYQQILGQGPKLLIQFQNNGVVDDSQLPKDRFSAERLKGVDSTLKIQPAKLEDSAVYLCASSLGAGATYEQYFGPGTRLTVT.

V and J are TRBV7-3 and TRBJ1-5, with a possible D match to TRBD1 (6 bases). Germline V gene data show CDR1 as SGHTA and CDR2 as FQGTGA. The germline V and J ends were trimmed by 4 bases and 0 bases, with 13 bases remaining between them. The CDR3 has 16 amino acids. The CDR3 nucleotides read TGTGCCAGCAGCTCAAAGGACAGATCTAGCAATCAGCCCCAGCATTTT. As protein: CASSSKDRSSNQPQHF.

This clone showed up just a few times. The gene calls are TRBV2 and TRBJ1-2; unclear D gene. V was trimmed by 5 bases and J by 4 bases, leaving 8 bases between them. This CDR3 region has 12 residues. The germline gives CDR1 SNHLY, CDR2 FYNNEI. CDR3 coding DNA: TGTGCCAGCAGTCTCTCATTCTATGGCTACACCTTC. Its translation is CASSLSFYGYTF.

The genes are TRBV7-3 and TRBJ2-5; 8 positions agree with TRBD2. The V gene's germline CDR1 is SGHTA and CDR2 FQGTGA. This CDR3 has 15 amino acids. J lost 1 base, V lost 4 bases, and 5 bases had no gene match. The CDR3 nucleotides are TGTGCCAGCAGCTCGAGCGGGGGCATCCAAGAGACCCAGTACTTC. Its protein is CASSSSGGIQETQYF.

This clone has only one observation. The chain employs TRBV30 and TRBJ2-2; the D is unclear. Trimming cost V 0 bases and J 6 bases, with 8 bases left between them. The germline V gene has CDR1 GTSNPN and CDR2 SVGIG (reference sequence). CDR3 length equals 13 residues. CDR3 sequence: CAWSVSVSGELFF. CDR3 coding DNA: TGTGCCTGGAGTGTAAGTGTATCCGGGGAGCTGTTTTTT.

J is TRBJ2-5 and V is TRBV5-1; tentative D call: TRBD1 (6 bases). CDR3 length: 14 amino acids. V lost 4 bases, J lost 5 bases, and 15 bases lay in between. In germline, CDR1 is SGHRS, CDR2 YFSETQ. The CDR3 sequence is CASSGTGLSETQYF. The CDR3 nucleotides are TGCGCCAGCAGCGGAACAGGGCTATCGGAGACCCAGTACTTC.

This clone was seen a single time. The chain recombines TRBV6-1 with TRBJ2-1; 14 bases line up with TRBD2. The CDR3 extends over 15 amino acids. In germline, CDR1 is MNHNS, CDR2 SASEGT. The ends lost 6 bases at V and 7 bases at J; junction bases unmatched: 5. Here the CDR3 reads CASSRLAGGPNEQFF. The DNA of the CDR3 is TGTGCCAGCAGCCGACTAGCGGGAGGGCCGAATGAGCAGTTCTTC.

V usage is TRBV19 and J usage is TRBJ1-1; 7 nucleotides align to TRBD1. The CDR3 has 15 residues. From germline, CDR1 is LNHDA and CDR2 SQIVND (reference sequence). V shed 5 bases and J 3 bases; nucleotides not matched to a gene: 9. The CDR3 reads CASSHWGTGDTEAFF. The DNA of the CDR3 is TGTGCCAGTAGTCATTGGGGAACAGGGGACACTGAAGCTTTCTTT.

The J gene is TRBJ1-1, the V gene TRBV6-4; 11 bases line up with TRBD1. The germline V gene encodes CDR1 MRHNA and CDR2 SNTAGT. The CDR3 loop spans 15 amino acids. Unmatched junction bases numbered 4, after V lost 6 bases and J lost 1 base. CDR3: CASRGTGGKNTEAFF. The CDR3 nucleotides are TGTGCCAGCAGAGGGACAGGGGGTAAGAACACTGAAGCTTTCTTT.

The genes are TRBV28 and TRBJ2-7; D remains ambiguous. Trimming left V 6 bases short and J 4 bases short, with 4 bases between. The V gene's germline CDR1 is MDHEN and CDR2 SYDVKM. This CDR3 is 10 amino acids long. The CDR3 protein is CASSTYEQYF. The CDR3 nucleotides read TGTGCCAGCAGCACTTACGAGCAGTACTTC.

This chain uses TRBV19 with TRBJ2-1; tentatively, D is TRBD1 (5 bases). This CDR3 has 13 residues. The germline CDR1 and CDR2 sequences are LNHDA and SQIVND (reference sequence). Trimming pared 6 bases from V and 9 bases from J, leaving 15 bases between. CDR3 in amino acids: CASRNRVGAEQFF. DNA for the CDR3: TGTGCCAGTAGGAATCGGGTAGGGGCTGAGCAGTTCTTC. Complete variable domain (other parts from reference TRBV19 and TRBJ2-1): DGGITQSPKYLFRKEGQNVTLSCEQNLNHDAMYWYRQDPGQGLRLIYYSQIVNDFQKGDIAEGYSVSREKKESFPLTVTSAQKNPTAFYLCASRNRVGAEQFFGPGTRLTVL.

The genes are TRBV27 and TRBJ2-1; 14 bases align to TRBD2. This CDR3 is 15 amino acids long. Unmatched junction bases numbered 2, after V lost 4 bases and J lost 6 bases. CDR1 and CDR2 from the germline V gene are MNHEY and SMNVEV (reference sequence). The chain's CDR3 is CASSSGLAGVNEQFF. The CDR3 region has the DNA TGTGCCAGCAGTTCGGGACTAGCGGGAGTCAATGAGCAGTTCTTC.

The chain couples TRBV5-1 to TRBJ2-1; D is uncertain. V was clipped by 1 base and J by 3 bases, with 11 bases between them. The CDR3 covers 15 residues. From germline, CDR1 is SGHRS and CDR2 YFSETQ. The DNA of the CDR3 is TGCGCCAGCAGCTTGCCGGACCTCGTCTACAATGAGCAGTTCTTC. Translation: CASSLPDLVYNEQFF.

The gene calls are TRBV2 and TRBJ1-2; possible D gene TRBD1, 5 bases. This CDR3 comprises 13 residues. The V end lost 8 bases, the J end lost 8 bases, and 18 bases lay between the germline ends. Looked up from germline, CDR1 is SNHLY and CDR2 is FYNNEI. CDR3 sequence reads: CASGSGTSRGYTF. The CDR3 nucleotides read TGTGCCAGCGGATCCGGGACCTCAAGGGGCTACACCTTC.

V is TRBV9 and J is TRBJ2-3; D might be TRBD1 (5 bases). Trimming cost V 4 bases and J 6 bases, with 18 bases left between them. There are 15 residues in the CDR3. CDR1 is SGDLS, CDR2 YYNGEE, per germline. The CDR3 loop is CASSPSIIAGDTQYF. CDR3 nucleotide sequence: TGTGCCAGCAGCCCCAGTATTATAGCAGGGGATACGCAGTATTTT.

The chain is built from TRBV29-1 and TRBJ2-7, with 7 bases identical to TRBD1. The trim removed 2 bases at V and 6 bases at J, leaving 7 bases unmatched. The CDR3 is made up of 13 amino acids. Germline CDR1 and CDR2: SQVTM and ANQGSEA. The chain's CDR3 is CSVEPTGFGEQYF. The CDR3 DNA follows: TGCAGCGTTGAACCGACAGGGTTTGGCGAGCAGTACTTC.

The chain joins TRBV5-4 to TRBJ2-7, with TRBD2 matching 7 bases. CDR1 and CDR2 from the germline V gene are SGHNT and YYREEE (reference sequence). CDR3 size: 16 residues. The junction had 8 bases not matched to a gene; V was cut back by 0 bases and J by 2 bases. The CDR3 loop reads CASSLAGGGLPYEQYF. Here the CDR3 DNA reads TGTGCCAGCAGCTTGGCGGGCGGGGGACTCCCCTACGAGCAGTACTTC. Supplemented by reference TRBV5-4 and TRBJ2-7, the full variable domain reads ETGVTQSPTHLIKTRGQQVTLRCSSQSGHNTVSWYQQALGQGPQFIFQYYREEENGRGNFPPRFSGLQFPNYSSELNVNALELDDSALYLCASSLAGGGLPYEQYFGPGTRLTVT.

As concerns this clone: A read error may produce the germline difference seen at one junction end. This chain joins TRBV7-9 and TRBJ2-5; TRBD1 matches 7 bases. Germline lookup yields CDR1 SEHNR and CDR2 FQNEAQ (reference sequence). CDR3 size: 12 residues. The CDR3 region has the DNA TGTGCCAGCTCGCTCGAGAGGGGACAGCCGGACTTC. It translates to CASSLERGQPDF.

About this clone: Just one base apart from a much larger clone, this may be a read error. Other DNA variants within this sample encode the same CDR3. The chain carries TRBV6-1 and TRBJ2-7; no firm D call. This CDR3 is built from 10 residues. Germline V gene data show CDR1 as MNHNS and CDR2 as SASEGT. V was cut by 8 bases and J by 3 bases, with 5 bases left in between. The CDR3 DNA sequence: TGTGCCAGCGGGGTCTACGAGCAGTACTTC. This translates into CASGVYEQYF.

This clone was counted a few times. The chain uses TRBV30 and TRBJ2-5; TRBD2 matches 7 bases. From germline, CDR1 is GTSNPN and CDR2 SVGIG (reference sequence). V shed 4 bases and J 4 bases; nucleotides not matched to a gene: 15. This CDR3 is 16 amino acids long. The CDR3 sequence is CAWTAGGGPLGETQYF. CDR3 sequence (DNA): TGTGCCTGGACCGCGGGCGGGGGACCCCTGGGAGAGACCCAGTACTTC.